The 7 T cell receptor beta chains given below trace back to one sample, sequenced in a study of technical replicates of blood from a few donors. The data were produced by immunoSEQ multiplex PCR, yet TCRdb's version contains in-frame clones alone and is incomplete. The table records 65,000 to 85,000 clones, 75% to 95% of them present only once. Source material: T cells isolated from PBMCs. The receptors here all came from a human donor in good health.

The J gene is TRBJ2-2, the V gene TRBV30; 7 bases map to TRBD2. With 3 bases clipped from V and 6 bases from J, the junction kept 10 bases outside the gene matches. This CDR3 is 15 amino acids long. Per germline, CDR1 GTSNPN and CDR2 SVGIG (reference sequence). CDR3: CAWSLGLVGSGELFF. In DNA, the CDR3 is TGTGCCTGGAGCTTAGGACTAGTCGGCTCCGGGGAGCTGTTTTTT.

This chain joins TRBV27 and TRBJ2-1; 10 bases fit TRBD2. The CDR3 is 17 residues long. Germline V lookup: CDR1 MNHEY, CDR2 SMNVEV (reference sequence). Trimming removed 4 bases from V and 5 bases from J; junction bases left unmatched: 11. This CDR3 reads CASSSYTPSGSDNEQFF. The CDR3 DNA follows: TGTGCCAGCAGTTCCTACACCCCTAGCGGGAGCGACAATGAGCAGTTCTTC.

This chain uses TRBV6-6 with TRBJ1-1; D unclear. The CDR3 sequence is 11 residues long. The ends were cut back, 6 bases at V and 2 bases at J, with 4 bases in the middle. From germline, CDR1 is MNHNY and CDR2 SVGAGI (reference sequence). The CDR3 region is CASSPNTEAFF. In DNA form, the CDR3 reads TGTGCCAGCAGCCCAAACACTGAAGCTTTCTTT.

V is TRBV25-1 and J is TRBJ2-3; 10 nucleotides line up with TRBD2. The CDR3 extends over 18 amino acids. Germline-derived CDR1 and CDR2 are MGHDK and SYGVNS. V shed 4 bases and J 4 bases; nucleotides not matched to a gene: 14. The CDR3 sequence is CASSGLAGAHEESDTQYF. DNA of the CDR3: TGTGCCAGCAGTGGGCTAGCGGGGGCCCACGAAGAGTCAGATACGCAGTATTTT.

CDR3 in DNA: TGTGCCAGCAGCTTAGGAAGGAGGGGGCGGGGATACGAGCAGTACTTC. As protein: CASSLGRRGRGYEQYF. This sequence joins TRBV13 and TRBJ2-7, with D possibly matching TRBD1 (7 bases). The CDR3 has 16 residues. Germline values: CDR1 PRHDT, CDR2 FYEKMQ (reference sequence). Between the trimmed V and J ends, which lost 0 bases and 4 bases, there was a span of 16 bases.

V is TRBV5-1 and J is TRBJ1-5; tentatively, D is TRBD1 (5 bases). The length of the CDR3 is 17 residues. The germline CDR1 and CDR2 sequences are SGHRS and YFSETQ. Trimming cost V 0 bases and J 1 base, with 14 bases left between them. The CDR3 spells CASSLGPQGISNQPQHF. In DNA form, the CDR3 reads TGCGCCAGCAGCTTGGGCCCCCAGGGAATAAGCAATCAGCCCCAGCATTTT.

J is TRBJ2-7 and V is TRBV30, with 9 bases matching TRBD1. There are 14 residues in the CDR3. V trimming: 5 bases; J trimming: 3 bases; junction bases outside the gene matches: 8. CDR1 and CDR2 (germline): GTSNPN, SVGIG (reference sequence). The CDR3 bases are TGTGCCTGGTCTCGGACAGGGGTAGTCTACGAGCAGTACTTC. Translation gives CAWSRTGVVYEQYF. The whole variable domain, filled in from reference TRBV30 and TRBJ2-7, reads SQTIHQWPATLVQPVGSPLSLECTVEGTSNPNLYWYRQAAGRGLQLLFYSVGIGQISSEVPQNLSASRPQDRQFILSSKKLLLSDSGFYLCAWSRTGVVYEQYFGPGTRLTVT.